This TCR beta chain was captured by sequencing in a study of T cell responses to AZD1222 COVID-19 vaccine. Assay: immunoSEQ multiplex PCR; the TCRdb copy retains only in-frame clones and omits some. The table records over 150,000 clones, around 88% of them present only once. V lost 6 bases to trimming and J lost 1 base, with 13 bases between them. Germline CDR1 is SGHTS and CDR2 is YDEGEE. CDR3 size: 15 residues. The chain uses TRBV5-8 and TRBJ2-2, with a weak D call TRBD2 (5 bases). This clonotype originated in an adult who received the AZD1222 COVID-19 vaccine. The sequencing used peripheral blood, collected 28 days after the second AZD1222 dose. The CDR3 DNA sequence: TGTGCCAGCAACCCGGGGTATTTGAACACCGGGGAGCTGTTTTTT. It specifies CASNPGYLNTGELFF.